The 10 T cell receptor beta chains listed next were all sequenced from one sample in a study of blood T cell repertoires in COVID-19. The method was immunoSEQ multiplex PCR; TCRdb's version includes in-frame clones alone and lacks a portion of them. The table has about 480,000 clones, about 85% seen once; the top ten hold almost 2%. Specimen: PBMCs or T cells enriched from blood (not recorded which). The origin of the receptors is a woman aged 18 to 35 with acute COVID-19.

Worth noting for this clone: Different DNA sequences within this sample yield the same CDR3. The chain is built from TRBV7-9 and TRBJ1-1; no firm D call. The germline CDR1 and CDR2 sequences are SEHNR and FQNEAQ (reference sequence). Trimming removed 4 bases from V and 0 bases from J, with 6 bases in between. The CDR3 totals 13 residues. The CDR3 nucleotides are TGTGCCAGCAGCTCGTCGGTGAACACTGAAGCTTTCTTT. It translates to CASSSSVNTEAFF.

The chain is built from TRBV7-2 and TRBJ2-3, with 11 bases lining up with TRBD1. V trimming: 1 base; J trimming: 5 bases; junction bases outside the gene matches: 8. The germline V gene encodes CDR1 SGHTA and CDR2 FQGNSA. The CDR3 runs to 17 residues. CDR3 region: CASSLGRGTGGGDTQYF. The CDR3 nucleotides are TGTGCCAGCAGCTTAGGTCGGGGGACAGGGGGTGGAGATACGCAGTATTTT.

J is TRBJ2-5 and V is TRBV28; 7 bases match TRBD2. The germline V gene encodes CDR1 MDHEN and CDR2 SYDVKM. This CDR3 is 17 amino acids long. The J segment lost 3 bases and the V segment lost 0 bases, leaving 10 bases of the junction unmatched. The CDR3 sequence: CASSLWDFKRGEETQYF. DNA for the CDR3: TGTGCCAGCAGTTTATGGGACTTCAAGCGGGGCGAAGAGACCCAGTACTTC.

This chain joins TRBV7-2 and TRBJ1-5; 7 positions match TRBD1. CDR3 length equals 17 residues. Looked up from germline, CDR1 is SGHTA and CDR2 is FQGNSA. Trimming cost V 3 bases and J 1 base; bases outside gene matches: 9. CDR3 amino acids: CASSFSPTGWSNQPQHF. The CDR3 coding sequence is TGTGCCAGCAGCTTCTCCCCGACAGGGTGGAGCAATCAGCCCCAGCATTTT.

This clone was seen a handful of times. The chain is built from TRBV10-3 and TRBJ1-1; 9 bases match TRBD1. The J segment lost 4 bases and the V segment lost 7 bases, leaving 7 bases of the junction unmatched. This CDR3 spans 14 amino acids. Germline CDR1 is ENHRY and CDR2 is SYGVKD. CDR3 nucleotide sequence: TGTGCCATCACCCGGACAGGGGTCTTCACTGAAGCTTTCTTT. Amino acids: CAITRTGVFTEAFF.

The chain has TRBV7-2 and TRBJ1-4; a possible D gene is TRBD1 (5 bases). The CDR3 loop spans 14 amino acids. CDR1 and CDR2 from the germline V gene are SGHTA and FQGNSA. V shed 8 bases and J shed 7 bases, with 17 bases lying between them. CDR3 nucleotide sequence: TGTGCCAGCCGGGCGGGGCAGGGTGGTGAAAAACTGTTTTTT. It encodes CASRAGQGGEKLFF.

The chain links TRBV27 to TRBJ1-3; no clear D. Per the germline V gene, CDR1 is MNHEY and CDR2 is SMNVEV (reference sequence). The CDR3 totals 14 residues. V gave up 8 bases and J gave up 1 base, with 12 bases separating them. The DNA for the CDR3 is TGTGCCAGCCAATCCCAGTTATCTGGAAACACCATATATTTT. Encoded protein: CASQSQLSGNTIYF.

The V gene is TRBV12-3 or TRBV12-4, the J gene TRBJ2-7; D unclear. The CDR3 consists of 13 residues. Trimming shortened V by 1 base and J by 4 bases, and 8 bases separated the two germline ends. The CDR3 sequence is CASSLGFGYEQYF. The CDR3 bases are TGTGCCAGCAGTTTAGGTTTCGGGTACGAGCAGTACTTC.

In the case of this clone: The same CDR3 is also encoded by other DNA sequences in this sample. This rearrangement joins TRBV12-3 or TRBV12-4 to TRBJ2-7, with TRBD2 matching 10 bases. With 4 bases clipped from V and 4 bases from J, the junction kept 1 base outside the gene matches. The CDR3 consists of 13 residues. CDR3 nucleotides: TGTGCCAGCAGTTCTAGCGGGAGTTACGAGCAGTACTTC. This translates into CASSSSGSYEQYF.

The chain employs TRBV12-3 or TRBV12-4 and TRBJ2-7; no clear D gene. The CDR3 totals 11 residues. Trimming left V 4 bases short and J 4 bases short, with 5 bases between. For the CDR3, the DNA is TGTGCCAGCAGTTCACATTACGAGCAGTACTTC. Translated, it gives CASSSHYEQYF.